The clone carrying this T cell receptor (beta chain) was seen just once. Its antigen is not identified. These data are taken from a study of post-analysis software for immune sequencing data. Study at large: Disease courses included relapsing-remitting, secondary progressive and progressive-relapsing multiple sclerosis. Study outcomes and limitations: The five TRBV segments detected at higher frequency in patients than in controls included TRBV5-6, TRBV5-1 and TRBV20-1.

TCR beta libraries were prepared from cDNA with unique molecular identifiers. From the PCR reads, TCRdb called clonotypes with MiXCR, one entry per CDR3 protein. This sample has 820,000 or so distinct CDR3 sequences; under 70% occur once, and the top ten carry around 4.5%. The CDR3 is 15 residues long. J gave up 9 bases and V 4 bases, and 6 bases lay outside the gene matches. Germline lookup yields CDR1 MNHEY and CDR2 SMNVEV (reference sequence). The rearrangement uses TRBV27 and TRBJ2-1, with TRBD2 identical over 13 bases. The specimen was blood. The receptor was derived from a girl between 10 and 17 years old with multiple sclerosis. The CDR3 protein is CASSSGLAGALEQFF. CDR3 nucleotide sequence: TGTGCCAGCAGTTCAGGACTAGCGGGAGCTCTTGAGCAGTTCTTC.